This T cell receptor (beta chain) was captured in a study of graft-versus-host responses after intestinal transplantation. The data were produced by immunoSEQ multiplex PCR, yet TCRdb's version contains in-frame clones alone and is incomplete. The sample consists of about 120,000 clones, just under 95% of them appearing once. The CDR3 runs 16 residues. Per the germline V gene, CDR1 is MNHNS and CDR2 is SASEGT. With V trimmed by 4 bases and J by 2 bases, 8 bases remained unmatched. For this clone: The antigen is unknown.

The chain joins TRBV6-1 to TRBJ1-5; 7 nucleotides match TRBD1. The sequences come from unstimulated CD4+ T cells sorted from spleen or lymph node cells, collected before intestinal transplant. This TCR derives from a human donor who received an intestinal transplant. Here the CDR3 DNA reads TGTGCCAGCAGTGCGATTCTAACAGGGGGCAATCAGCCCCAGCATTTT. It is translated as CASSAILTGGNQPQHF.